What follows are 20 T cell receptor beta chains derived from one specimen sequenced in a study of breast tumors, draining lymph nodes, adjacent tissues. Via MiXCR, TCRdb re-called the multiplex PCR reads, giving one row per CDR3 protein. The table lists 15,000 or so distinct CDR3 sequences, just under 45% of them singletons. The sample taken for sequencing was tumor-adjacent breast tissue. Receptors originate from a female donor with breast cancer. Some clones in this sample may be carry-over from other donors' samples.

To note about this clonotype: Because the CDR3 is missing its conserved closing phenylalanine or tryptophan, this is likely a read error. V gene TRBV19 combines with J gene TRBJ2-4; D call uncertain. Germline V CDR1 and CDR2: LNHDA, SQIVND (reference sequence). This CDR3 comprises 16 residues. V was cut by 7 bases and J by 0 bases, with 16 bases left in between. In nucleotides, the CDR3 is TGTGCCAGTATTTCGACGGGCACTGGAGCCAAAAACATTCAGTACTCC. Translation: CASISTGTGAKNIQYS.

CDR3 region: CASSPGTDSTDTQYF. The CDR3 DNA follows: TGTGCCAGCAGCCCGGGGACAGACAGCACAGATACGCAGTATTTT. The rearrangement joins TRBV5-5 to TRBJ2-3, with 7 bases fitting TRBD1. The germline V gene has CDR1 SGHKS and CDR2 YYEKEE (reference sequence). The CDR3 length is 15 residues. V was clipped by 4 bases and J by 0 bases; unmatched bases: 5.

This clonotype has more than one count but fewer than ten. The chain carries TRBV30 and TRBJ1-1; tentatively, D is TRBD1 (6 bases). In germline, CDR1 is GTSNPN, CDR2 SVGIG (reference sequence). V dropped 1 base and J dropped 4 bases, with 10 bases sitting between them. The CDR3 length is 13 residues. The CDR3 nucleotides read TGTGCCTGGAGTGCGCAGGGGCCCACTGAAGCTTTCTTT. Translating it yields CAWSAQGPTEAFF.

This clonotype is labeled as medium-sized. The CDR3 DNA reads TGTGCCAGCAGCCAGAACCCAAATCAGCCCCAGCATTTT. Translation gives CASSQNPNQPQHF. V and J are TRBV7-6 and TRBJ1-5; D remains unclear. Deletions cut 5 bases from V and 4 bases from J, with 9 bases between. Per germline, CDR1 SGHVS and CDR2 FNYEAQ. The CDR3 is 13 residues long.

This clonotype was found many times. The rearrangement joins TRBV27 to TRBJ2-5; 12 bases fit TRBD2. CDR3 length: 15 amino acids. Germline-derived CDR1 and CDR2 are MNHEY and SMNVEV (reference sequence). The ends lost 6 bases at V and 5 bases at J; junction bases unmatched: 7. CDR3 loop: CASSFLAGGGETQYF. CDR3 bases: TGTGCCAGCAGCTTTCTAGCGGGAGGGGGGGAGACCCAGTACTTC.

This clonotype has at least ten counts. One end of the junction does not line up with germline, which may come from a read error. CDR3 DNA sequence: TGTGCCAGCAGTCACTCGGCCAGATCCTACGAGCAGTACTTC. Its translation is CASSHSARSYEQYF. The chain couples TRBV6-6 to TRBJ2-7, with D unclear. Germline CDR1 and CDR2: MNHNY and SVGAGI (reference sequence). This CDR3 spans 14 amino acids.

This clonotype was detected ten times or more. V usage is TRBV19 and J usage is TRBJ2-5; TRBD2 agrees at 12 bases. The V and J ends lost 3 bases and 2 bases, in that order; junction bases with no gene match: 4. The CDR3 is 16 amino acids. In germline, CDR1 is LNHDA, CDR2 SQIVND (reference sequence). CDR3 amino acids: CASSIPGTSGQETQYF. The DNA of the CDR3 is TGTGCCAGTAGTATCCCCGGGACTAGCGGGCAAGAGACCCAGTACTTC.

The chain carries TRBV5-1 and TRBJ2-1; TRBD2 agrees at 7 bases. After removal of 3 bases from V and 10 bases from J, the junction contained 10 bases not matched to a gene. Germline V gene sequence: CDR1 SGHRS, CDR2 YFSETQ. The CDR3 is made up of 14 amino acids. The CDR3 here is CASSSGTTISEQFF. The CDR3 region has the DNA TGCGCCAGCAGCTCGGGGACTACCATCTCCGAGCAGTTCTTC.

The rearrangement joins TRBV19 to TRBJ2-1; 8 bases map to TRBD1. CDR3 size: 15 residues. Germline V gene sequence: CDR1 LNHDA, CDR2 SQIVND (reference sequence). V lost 7 bases, J lost 3 bases, and 8 bases stayed unmatched. The CDR3 DNA reads TGTGCCAGTACCCCAGGCGGACAGGGCTACAATGAGCAGTTCTTC. It codes for CASTPGGQGYNEQFF.

This clonotype has ten or more counts. The chain recombines TRBV20-1 with TRBJ1-4; D unclear. In germline, CDR1 is DFQATT, CDR2 SNEGSKA (reference sequence). Trimming removed 0 bases at V and 6 bases at J, with 8 bases between. The CDR3 extends over 13 amino acids. CDR3: CSARDLEDEKLFF. The CDR3 DNA reads TGCAGTGCTAGAGATTTAGAGGATGAAAAACTGTTTTTT.

V gene TRBV5-1 combines with J gene TRBJ2-5, with TRBD1 identical over 8 bases. V trimming: 4 bases; J trimming: 7 bases; junction bases outside the gene matches: 12. The CDR3 totals 15 residues. Germline V lookup: CDR1 SGHRS, CDR2 YFSETQ. The CDR3 here is CASSEPRTGPWTQYF. The CDR3 coding sequence is TGCGCCAGCAGCGAACCCAGGACAGGGCCGTGGACCCAGTACTTC.

This clonotype was recorded at least ten times. The chain combines TRBV18 with TRBJ1-3, with a weak D call TRBD1 (6 bases). The germline V gene has CDR1 KGHSH and CDR2 LQKENI. The CDR3 has 15 residues. V lost 3 bases, J lost 1 base, and 10 bases lay in between. CDR3 coding DNA: TGTGCCAGCTCACCTACAGGGTCGTCTGGAAACACCATATATTTT. It translates to CASSPTGSSGNTIYF.

This clonotype appeared once. The J gene is TRBJ2-3, the V gene TRBV18, with D perhaps given as TRBD1 or TRBD2 (5 bases each). This CDR3 has 15 amino acids. V was cut by 5 bases and J by 1 base, with 13 bases left in between. In germline, CDR1 is KGHSH, CDR2 LQKENI. CDR3 in DNA: TGTGCCAGCTCAGTAAGAGGGGTCCGCACAGATACGCAGTATTTT. Its protein product is CASSVRGVRTDTQYF.

This clonotype was seen a few times. The gene calls are TRBV6-4 and TRBJ1-1; D ambiguous. Trimming shortened V by 6 bases and J by 0 bases, and 11 bases separated the two germline ends. The CDR3 covers 14 residues. The germline gives CDR1 MRHNA, CDR2 SNTAGT. CDR3 bases: TGTGCCAGCAGGCCCGGACCTATGAACACTGAAGCTTTCTTT. This sequence encodes CASRPGPMNTEAFF.

The chain has TRBV7-8 and TRBJ1-2, with 11 nucleotides matching TRBD1. Germline CDR1 and CDR2: SGHVS and FQNEAQ. The CDR3 contains 15 residues. The V segment lost 0 bases and the J segment 4 bases; nucleotides outside the gene matches: 1. Here the CDR3 DNA reads TGTGCCAGCAGCTTAGCCGGACAGGGGGCCTATGGCTACACCTTC. This encodes CASSLAGQGAYGYTF. Full variable domain (rest looked up from reference TRBV7-8 and TRBJ1-2): GAGVSQSPRYKVAKRGQDVALRCDPISGHVSLFWYQQALGQGPEFLTYFQNEAQLDKSGLPSDRFFAERPEGSVSTLKIQRTQQEDSAVYLCASSLAGQGAYGYTFGSGTRLTVV.

By sample fraction, this clonotype is medium-sized. V usage is TRBV5-8 and J usage is TRBJ2-3; TRBD1 agrees at 9 bases. The germline V gene has CDR1 SGHTS and CDR2 YDEGEE. J was trimmed by 3 bases and V by 0 bases; bases with no gene match: 2. The CDR3 sequence is 15 residues long. Here the CDR3 DNA reads TGTGCCAGCAGCTTGGGGACAGGGGCAACAGATACGCAGTATTTT. Protein sequence: CASSLGTGATDTQYF.

V and J are TRBV4-1 and TRBJ1-6; D gene uncertain. The CDR3 is 16 amino acids. V lost 3 bases, J lost 6 bases, and 15 bases lay in between. Germline-derived CDR1 and CDR2 are MGHRA and YSYEKL. CDR3 bases: TGCGCCAGCAGCCACCCCAATAGTGCCGGTAATTCACCCCTCCACTTT. Translated, it gives CASSHPNSAGNSPLHF.

The V and J genes are TRBV29-1 and TRBJ2-7, with 13 positions matching TRBD2. The V gene's germline CDR1 is SQVTM and CDR2 ANQGSEA. This CDR3 region has 13 residues. V was pared by 7 bases and J by 3 bases, with 3 bases of the junction left unmatched. Here the CDR3 DNA reads TGCAGCGGGGGGACTAGCGGGAACTACGAGCAGTACTTC. It codes for CSGGTSGNYEQYF.

V and J are TRBV28 and TRBJ1-4; TRBD1 might be the D (6 bases). The germline CDR1 and CDR2 sequences are MDHEN and SYDVKM. The CDR3 has 14 amino acids. With 5 bases removed from V and 6 bases from J, the gap between germline ends came to 13 bases. CDR3 sequence (DNA): TGTGCCAGCAGTACAGGGACTAGGGATGAAAAACTGTTTTTT. It is translated as CASSTGTRDEKLFF.

The sample holds a few counts of this clonotype. Possible read error: a much larger clone is one base away. The chain carries TRBV12-5 and TRBJ2-2; D is possibly TRBD1 (5 bases). The germline V gene encodes CDR1 LGHNT and CDR2 FRNRAP. The CDR3 sequence is 15 residues long. Trimming removed 3 bases at V and 3 bases at J, with 11 bases between. DNA of the CDR3: TGTGCTAGTGGTTTCGTACAAGGGGACACCGGGGAGCTGTTTTTT. Amino acid sequence: CASGFVQGDTGELFF.